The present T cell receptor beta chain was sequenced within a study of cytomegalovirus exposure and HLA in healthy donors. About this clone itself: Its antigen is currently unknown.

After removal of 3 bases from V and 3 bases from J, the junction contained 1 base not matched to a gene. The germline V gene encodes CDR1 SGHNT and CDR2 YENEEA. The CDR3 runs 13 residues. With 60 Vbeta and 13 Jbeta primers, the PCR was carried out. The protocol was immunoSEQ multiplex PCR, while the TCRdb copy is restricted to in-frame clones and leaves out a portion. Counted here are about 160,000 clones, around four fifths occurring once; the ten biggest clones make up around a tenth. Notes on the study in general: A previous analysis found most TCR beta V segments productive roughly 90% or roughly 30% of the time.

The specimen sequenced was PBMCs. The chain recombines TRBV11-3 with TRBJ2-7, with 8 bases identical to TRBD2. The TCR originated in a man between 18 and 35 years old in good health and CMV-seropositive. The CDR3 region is CASSLGLDYEQYF. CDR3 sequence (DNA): TGTGCCAGCAGCTTGGGACTAGACTACGAGCAGTACTTC.